This TCR beta chain was observed in a study of identifying expanded T cells in peripheral blood. During the collection period, no donor immune events like infections were recorded. Study-wide points: Clone count variance between two-week samples rose with total template count. Over approximately two and four weeks, about 15 and 19 clones changed, versus around 1.2 between replicates.

Profiling relied on immunoSEQ multiplex PCR, and the TCRdb table lists in-frame clones only, not all of them. The data contain about 78,000 clones, approximately 85% of them singletons. The CDR3 spans 18 residues. V lost 3 bases and J lost 3; bases outside the gene matches: 11. Germline CDR1 reads MNHNS; CDR2 reads SASEGT. A note on this clone: What it binds is unknown.

Sequencing was carried out using blood. The sequence came from a person aged 18 to 75 in good health. V usage is TRBV6-1 and J usage is TRBJ2-7, with 13 bases matching TRBD2. The CDR3 is CASSEGTSGNRLFYEQYF. As DNA, the CDR3 is TGTGCCAGCAGTGAGGGGACTAGCGGGAACCGCTTGTTCTACGAGCAGTACTTC.